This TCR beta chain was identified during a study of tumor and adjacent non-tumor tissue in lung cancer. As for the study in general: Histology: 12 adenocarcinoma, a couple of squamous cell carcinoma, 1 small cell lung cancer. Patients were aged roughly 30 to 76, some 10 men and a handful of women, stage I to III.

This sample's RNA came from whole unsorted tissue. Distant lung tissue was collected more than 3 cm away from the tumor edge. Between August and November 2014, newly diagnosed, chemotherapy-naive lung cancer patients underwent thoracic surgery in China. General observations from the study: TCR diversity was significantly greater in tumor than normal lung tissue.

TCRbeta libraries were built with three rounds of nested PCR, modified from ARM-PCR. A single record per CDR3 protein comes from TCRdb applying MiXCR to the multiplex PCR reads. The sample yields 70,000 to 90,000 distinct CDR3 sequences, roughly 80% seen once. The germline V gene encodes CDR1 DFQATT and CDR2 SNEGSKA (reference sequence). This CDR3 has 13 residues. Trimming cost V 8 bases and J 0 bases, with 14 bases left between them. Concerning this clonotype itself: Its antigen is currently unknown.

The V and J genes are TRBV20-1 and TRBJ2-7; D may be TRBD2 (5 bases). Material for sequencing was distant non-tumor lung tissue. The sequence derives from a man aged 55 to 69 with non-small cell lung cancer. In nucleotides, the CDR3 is TGCAGTACGTGCGCAACTAGCTCCTACGAGCAGTACTTC. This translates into CSTCATSSYEQYF.